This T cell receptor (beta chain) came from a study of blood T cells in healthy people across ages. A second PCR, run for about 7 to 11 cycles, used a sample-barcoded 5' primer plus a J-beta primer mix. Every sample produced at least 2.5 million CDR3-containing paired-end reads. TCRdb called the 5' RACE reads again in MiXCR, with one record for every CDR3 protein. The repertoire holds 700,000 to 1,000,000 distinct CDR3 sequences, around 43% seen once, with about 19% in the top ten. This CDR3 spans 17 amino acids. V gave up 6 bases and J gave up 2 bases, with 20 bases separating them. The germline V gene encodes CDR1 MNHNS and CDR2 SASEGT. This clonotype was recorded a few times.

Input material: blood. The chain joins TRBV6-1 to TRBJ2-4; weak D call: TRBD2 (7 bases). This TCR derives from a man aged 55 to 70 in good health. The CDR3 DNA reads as TGTGCCAGCAGCACCACTCCACGGGGGGCCCCCAAAAACATTCAGTACTTC. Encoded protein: CASSTTPRGAPKNIQYF.